A single sample is the source of the 13 T cell receptor beta chains below, sequenced in a study of cytomegalovirus exposure and HLA in healthy donors. Vbeta (60) and Jbeta (13) primers were used in the PCR. Clones were sequenced by immunoSEQ multiplex PCR, and TCRdb holds only the in-frame ones, with some missing. Of over 100,000 clones in the sample, approximately 61% were seen once. The sequenced sample consisted of PBMCs. The source of these receptors is a woman aged 40 to 50 in good health and CMV-seronegative.

This clone was detected a few times. The J gene is TRBJ1-1, the V gene TRBV5-6; no firm D call. The germline CDR1 and CDR2 sequences are SGHDT and YYEEEE. The germline V and J ends were trimmed by 1 base and 6 bases, with 13 bases remaining between them. The CDR3 contains 14 residues. The CDR3 loop is CASSLRLTFPEAFF. CDR3 DNA sequence: TGTGCCAGCAGCTTGAGACTGACGTTCCCTGAAGCTTTCTTT.

This clone was seen only a few times. The chain links TRBV7-3 to TRBJ2-2, with 9 positions matching TRBD1. V shed 5 bases, J shed 6 bases, and the junction held 4 bases outside the gene matches. The CDR3 covers 14 residues. CDR1 is SGHTA, CDR2 FQGTGA, per germline. The CDR3 DNA reads TGTGCCAGCAGCCCGGGACAGGGTGCCGGGGAGCTGTTTTTT. Protein sequence: CASSPGQGAGELFF.

This clone was seen only a few times. The CDR3: CASRGGGSQPQHF. CDR3 DNA sequence: TGTGCCAGCAGGGGAGGGGGGTCTCAGCCCCAGCATTTT. The chain recombines TRBV6-5 with TRBJ1-5; perhaps TRBD1 as D (6 bases). CDR1 and CDR2 from the germline V gene are MNHEY and SVGAGI. The V end lost 6 bases, the J end lost 6 bases, and 12 bases lay between the germline ends. The CDR3 extends over 13 amino acids.

V usage is TRBV7-2 and J usage is TRBJ2-7; TRBD2 is a possible D gene (6 bases). V lost 0 bases and J 5 bases, leaving 11 bases between the germline ends. The CDR3 contains 14 residues. Germline values: CDR1 SGHTA, CDR2 FQGNSA. This CDR3 is CASSLAGGPHEQYF. Written as DNA, the CDR3 is TGTGCCAGCAGCTTAGCGGGGGGACCTCACGAGCAGTACTTC.

This chain links TRBV4-2 with TRBJ1-4, with D possibly TRBD1 on 5 matching bases. V was shortened by 3 bases and J by 8 bases, with 10 bases between the two germline ends. CDR3 length equals 13 residues. Germline loops: CDR1 LGHNA, CDR2 YNFKEQ. CDR3 coding DNA: TGTGCCAGCAGCCAGCGGGGCCAGGAAAAACTGTTTTTT. This gives the protein CASSQRGQEKLFF.

With respect to this clone: Because the CDR3's place on the DNA is in doubt, the DNA is left out and the CDR3 is given as listed by TCRdb. This chain connects TRBV28 to TRBJ1-4; TRBD1 reflects the table's D call only, with no check against the DNA. The CDR3 length is 17 residues, termini included. Germline V gene sequence: CDR1 MDHEN, CDR2 SYDVKM. The chain's CDR3 is CASSSSTNPTTNEKLFF.

This clone was observed a handful of times. The chain is built from TRBV5-1 and TRBJ1-4; D is perhaps TRBD1 (6 bases). The germline V and J ends were trimmed by 0 bases and 8 bases, with 11 bases remaining between them. The CDR3 is made up of 14 amino acids. Germline V CDR1 and CDR2: SGHRS, YFSETQ. This CDR3 reads CASSLGGGDEKLFF. The CDR3 bases are TGCGCCAGCAGCTTGGGCGGGGGCGACGAAAAACTGTTTTTT.

This chain links TRBV10-2 with TRBJ2-5; TRBD2 agrees at 7 bases. The CDR3 has 14 residues. V lost 6 bases to trimming and J lost 2 bases; unmatched junction nucleotides: 6. CDR1 and CDR2 from the germline V gene are WSHSY and SAAADI. Here the CDR3 DNA reads TGCGCCAGCAGGGGACTATCCACTCAAGAGACCCAGTACTTC. It translates to CASRGLSTQETQYF.

This chain connects TRBV19 to TRBJ1-5; 8 bases map to TRBD1. In germline, CDR1 is LNHDA, CDR2 SQIVND (reference sequence). CDR3 length: 14 amino acids. Trimming removed 7 bases from V and 2 bases from J; junction bases left unmatched: 4. This CDR3 reads CASNDRGGNQPQHF. The CDR3 region has the DNA TGTGCCAGTAATGACAGGGGCGGCAATCAGCCCCAGCATTTT.

J is TRBJ1-5 and V is TRBV30; D is unresolved. This CDR3 comprises 14 residues. Per the germline V gene, CDR1 is GTSNPN and CDR2 is SVGIG (reference sequence). Trimming pared 2 bases from V and 1 base from J, leaving 9 bases between. CDR3 loop: CAWSTPSSNQPQHF. CDR3 nucleotides: TGTGCCTGGAGTACCCCGAGCAGCAATCAGCCCCAGCATTTT. Combining the CDR3 with reference TRBV30 and TRBJ1-5 gives the whole variable domain SQTIHQWPATLVQPVGSPLSLECTVEGTSNPNLYWYRQAAGRGLQLLFYSVGIGQISSEVPQNLSASRPQDRQFILSSKKLLLSDSGFYLCAWSTPSSNQPQHFGDGTRLSIL.

The J gene is TRBJ1-5, the V gene TRBV5-1; unclear D gene. The germline V and J ends were trimmed by 0 bases and 9 bases, with 10 bases remaining between them. Germline values: CDR1 SGHRS, CDR2 YFSETQ. The CDR3 is 13 amino acids. The CDR3 reads CASSLGAQWPQHF. DNA of the CDR3: TGCGCCAGCAGCTTGGGAGCCCAATGGCCCCAGCATTTT.

The chain is built from TRBV10-3 and TRBJ2-1; D possibly corresponds to TRBD1 (5 bases). Germline loops: CDR1 ENHRY, CDR2 SYGVKD. The CDR3 length is 14 residues. Trimming left V 2 bases short and J 8 bases short, with 13 bases between. In nucleotides, the CDR3 is TGTGCCATCAGTGAGCCTATAGGGGCCGATGAGCAGTTCTTC. It codes for CAISEPIGADEQFF.

This clone showed up just a few times. The chain links TRBV19 to TRBJ2-3; 7 bases align to TRBD1. J gave up 1 base and V 4 bases, and 11 bases lay outside the gene matches. The CDR3 spans 17 residues. Per germline, CDR1 LNHDA and CDR2 SQIVND (reference sequence). The CDR3 sequence: CASSTSLRGPRTDTQYF. Here the CDR3 DNA reads TGTGCCAGTAGTACCTCCCTGAGGGGGCCCCGCACAGATACGCAGTATTTT.